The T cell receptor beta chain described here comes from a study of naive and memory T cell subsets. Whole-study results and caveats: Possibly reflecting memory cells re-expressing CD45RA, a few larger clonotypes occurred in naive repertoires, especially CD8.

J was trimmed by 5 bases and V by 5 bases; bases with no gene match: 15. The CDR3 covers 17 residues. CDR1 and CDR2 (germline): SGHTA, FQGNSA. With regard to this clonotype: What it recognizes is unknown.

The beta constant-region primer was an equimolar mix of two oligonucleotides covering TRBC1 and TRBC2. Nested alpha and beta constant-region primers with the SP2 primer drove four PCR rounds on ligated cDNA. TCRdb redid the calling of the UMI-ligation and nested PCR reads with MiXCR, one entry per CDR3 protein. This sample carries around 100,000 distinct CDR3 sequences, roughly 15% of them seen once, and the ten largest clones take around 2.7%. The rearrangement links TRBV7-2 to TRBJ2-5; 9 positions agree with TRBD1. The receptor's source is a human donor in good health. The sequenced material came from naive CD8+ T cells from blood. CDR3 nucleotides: TGTGCCAGCAGCGCCCGGACAGGGGTTTTTCCAGAGGAGACCCAGTACTTC. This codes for CASSARTGVFPEETQYF. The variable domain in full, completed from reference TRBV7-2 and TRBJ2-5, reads GAGVSQSPSNKVTEKGKDVELRCDPISGHTALYWYRQSLGQGLEFLIYFQGNSAPDKSGLPSDRFSAERTGGSVSTLTIQRTQQEDSAVYLCASSARTGVFPEETQYFGPGTRLLVL.